Sequencing of this T cell receptor beta chain was carried out in a study of T cell responses to AZD1222 COVID-19 vaccine. Measured with immunoSEQ multiplex PCR; TCRdb has only the in-frame clones, and not every one. The sample consists of about 120,000 clones, more than 85% of them appearing once. Analyses pooled second doses at about 4 or about 12 weeks. Trimming removed 6 bases from V and 0 bases from J, with 17 bases in between. The CDR3 loop spans 16 amino acids. The V gene's germline CDR1 is KGHSH and CDR2 LQKENI. This clone was observed once. Its matching antigen is unknown. Whole-study findings and limits: The study identified only a handful of AZD1222 recipients as seropositive at baseline. Regions 160-218 and 743-854 dominated among vaccine-associated CD4 TCRs spanning spike. The donor cohort was predominantly white British with a female majority, and clonal diversity may have been underestimated.

The chain joins TRBV18 to TRBJ1-1, with D tentatively TRBD1 (6 bases). The source of this sequence is an adult who received the AZD1222 COVID-19 vaccine. The specimen was peripheral blood, collected 28 days after the second AZD1222 dose. CDR3 residues: CASSPTSQGLNTEAFF. The DNA for the CDR3 is TGTGCCAGCTCTCCGACAAGTCAGGGGCTGAACACTGAAGCTTTCTTT.